This T cell receptor (beta chain) emerged from a study of T cell repertoires in aging, cancer and after chemotherapy. Study summary: Donor ages fell into six groups from 30 or younger up to 70 or older. Study outcomes and limitations: Rebound thymic output was suggested by rising median generation probability during chemotherapy in each cancer cohort. Healthy donors lost TCR diversity with age mainly through richness, cancer patients through richness and evenness.

Peripheral blood genomic DNA, not sorted cells or RNA, was the template. Of note for this clonotype: No antigen is known for it.

The trim removed 0 bases at V and 5 bases at J, leaving 11 bases unmatched. CDR1 and CDR2 from the germline V gene are MNHNS and SASEGT. The CDR3 has 17 amino acids. Multiplex touch-down PCR with TRB-A/B primers amplified rearranged V-D-J TRB sequences. MiXCR, run by TCRdb on the multiplex PCR reads, gives a single entry per CDR3 protein. The profile shows about 15,000 distinct CDR3 sequences, 50% of them singletons. This clonotype was obtained from a human donor in good health. This sequence joins TRBV6-1 and TRBJ2-3; 7 bases are a match to TRBD1. Sequences were obtained from blood. The CDR3 loop is CASSEAVRNRGLDTQYF. The CDR3 nucleotides are TGTGCCAGCAGTGAAGCTGTAAGGAACAGGGGATTAGATACGCAGTATTTT.